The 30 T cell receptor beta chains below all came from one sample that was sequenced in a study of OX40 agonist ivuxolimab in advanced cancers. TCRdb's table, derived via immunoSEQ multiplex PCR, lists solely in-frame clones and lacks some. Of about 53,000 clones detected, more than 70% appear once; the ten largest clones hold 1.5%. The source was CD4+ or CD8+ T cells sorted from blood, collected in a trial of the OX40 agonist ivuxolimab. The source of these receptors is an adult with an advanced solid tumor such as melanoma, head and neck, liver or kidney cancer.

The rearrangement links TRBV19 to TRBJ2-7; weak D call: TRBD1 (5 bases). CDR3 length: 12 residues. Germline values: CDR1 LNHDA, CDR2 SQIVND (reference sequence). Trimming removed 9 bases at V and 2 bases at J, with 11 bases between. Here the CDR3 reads CASDDRAYEQYF. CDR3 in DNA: TGTGCCAGCGACGACAGAGCCTACGAGCAGTACTTC.

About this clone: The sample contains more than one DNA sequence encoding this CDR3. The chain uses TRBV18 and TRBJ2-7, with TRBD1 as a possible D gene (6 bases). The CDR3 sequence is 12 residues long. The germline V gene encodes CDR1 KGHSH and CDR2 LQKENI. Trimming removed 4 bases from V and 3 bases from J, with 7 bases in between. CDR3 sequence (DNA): TGTGCCAGCTCACGGGACAACTACGAGCAGTACTTC. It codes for CASSRDNYEQYF. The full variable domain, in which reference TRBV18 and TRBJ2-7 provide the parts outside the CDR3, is NAGVMQNPRHLVRRRGQEARLRCSPMKGHSHVYWYRQLPEEGLKFMVYLQKENIIDESGMPKERFSAEFPKEGPSILRIQQVVRGDSAAYFCASSRDNYEQYFGPGTRLTVT.

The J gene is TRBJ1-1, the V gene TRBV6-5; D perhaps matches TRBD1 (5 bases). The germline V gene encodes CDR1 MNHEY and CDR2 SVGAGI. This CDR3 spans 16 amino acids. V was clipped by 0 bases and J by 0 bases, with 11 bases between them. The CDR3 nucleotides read TGTGCCAGCAGTTACTCCGGGACGGTCATGAACACTGAAGCTTTCTTT. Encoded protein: CASSYSGTVMNTEAFF.

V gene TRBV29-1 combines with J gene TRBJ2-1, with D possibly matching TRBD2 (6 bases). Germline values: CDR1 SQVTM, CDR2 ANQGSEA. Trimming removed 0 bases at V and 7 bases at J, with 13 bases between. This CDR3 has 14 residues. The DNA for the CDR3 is TGCAGCGTTGAAGAGGGAGCACGGGGGAATGAGCAGTTCTTC. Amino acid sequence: CSVEEGARGNEQFF.

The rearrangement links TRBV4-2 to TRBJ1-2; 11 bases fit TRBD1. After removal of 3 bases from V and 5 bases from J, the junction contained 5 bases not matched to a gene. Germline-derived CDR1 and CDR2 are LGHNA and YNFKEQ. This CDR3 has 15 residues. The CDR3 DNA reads TGTGCCAGCAGCCAGGGGGGACAGGGGGGATATGGCTACACCTTC. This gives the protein CASSQGGQGGYGYTF.

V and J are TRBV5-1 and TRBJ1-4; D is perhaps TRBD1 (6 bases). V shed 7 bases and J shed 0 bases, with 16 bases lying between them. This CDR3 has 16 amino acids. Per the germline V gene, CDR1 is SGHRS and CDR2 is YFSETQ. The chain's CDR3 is CASSTIGTTTNEKLFF. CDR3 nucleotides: TGCGCCAGCTCGACCATTGGGACAACAACTAATGAAAAACTGTTTTTT.

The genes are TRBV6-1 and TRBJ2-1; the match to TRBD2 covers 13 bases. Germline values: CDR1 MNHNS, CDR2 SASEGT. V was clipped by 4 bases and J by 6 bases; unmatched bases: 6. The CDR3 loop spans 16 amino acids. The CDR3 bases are TGTGCCAGCAGTGGGAGGACTAGCGGGAGTATCAATGAGCAGTTCTTC. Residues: CASSGRTSGSINEQFF.

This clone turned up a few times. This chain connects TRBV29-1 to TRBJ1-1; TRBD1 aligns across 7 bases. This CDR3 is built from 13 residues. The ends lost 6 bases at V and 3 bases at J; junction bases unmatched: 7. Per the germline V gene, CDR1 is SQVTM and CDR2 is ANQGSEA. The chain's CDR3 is CSVGQDLDTEAFF. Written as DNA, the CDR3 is TGCAGCGTAGGACAGGATTTGGACACTGAAGCTTTCTTT.

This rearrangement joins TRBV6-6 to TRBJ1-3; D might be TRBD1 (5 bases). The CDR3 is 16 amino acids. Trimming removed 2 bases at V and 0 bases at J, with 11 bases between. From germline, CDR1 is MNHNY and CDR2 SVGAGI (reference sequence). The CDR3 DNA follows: TGTGCCAGCAGTTACGAGGGGATACGCTCTGGAAACACCATATATTTT. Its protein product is CASSYEGIRSGNTIYF.

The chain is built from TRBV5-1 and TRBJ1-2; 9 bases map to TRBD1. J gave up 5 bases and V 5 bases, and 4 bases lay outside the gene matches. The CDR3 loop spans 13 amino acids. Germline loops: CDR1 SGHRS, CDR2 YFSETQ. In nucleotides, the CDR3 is TGCGCCAGCAGTCAGACAGGGGGATATGGCTACACCTTC. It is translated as CASSQTGGYGYTF.

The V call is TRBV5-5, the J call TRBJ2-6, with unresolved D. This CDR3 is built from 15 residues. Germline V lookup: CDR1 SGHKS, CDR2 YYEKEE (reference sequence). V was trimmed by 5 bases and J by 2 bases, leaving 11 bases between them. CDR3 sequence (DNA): TGTGCCAGCAGTCTCGGATCTGCTGGGGCCAACGTCCTGACTTTC. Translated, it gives CASSLGSAGANVLTF.

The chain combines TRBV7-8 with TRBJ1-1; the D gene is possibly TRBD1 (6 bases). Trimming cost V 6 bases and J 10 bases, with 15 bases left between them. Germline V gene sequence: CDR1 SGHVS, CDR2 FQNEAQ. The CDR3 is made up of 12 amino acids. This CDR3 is CASSVPRGAAFF. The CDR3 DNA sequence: TGTGCCAGCAGTGTTCCGAGGGGGGCAGCTTTCTTT.

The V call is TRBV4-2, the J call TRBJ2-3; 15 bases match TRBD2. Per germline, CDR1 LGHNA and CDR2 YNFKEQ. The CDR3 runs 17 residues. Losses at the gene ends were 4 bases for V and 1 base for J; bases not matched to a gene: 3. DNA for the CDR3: TGTGCCAGCAGCCGCAGGACTAGCGGGGGGGGCACAGATACGCAGTATTTT. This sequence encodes CASSRRTSGGGTDTQYF.

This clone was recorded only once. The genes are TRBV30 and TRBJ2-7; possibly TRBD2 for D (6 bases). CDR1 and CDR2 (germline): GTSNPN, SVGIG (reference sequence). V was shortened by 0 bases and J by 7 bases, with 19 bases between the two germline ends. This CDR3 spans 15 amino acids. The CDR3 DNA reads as TGTGCCTGGAGTGTACCGGGGAGGAGGGCGGAAGAGCAGTACTTC. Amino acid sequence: CAWSVPGRRAEEQYF.

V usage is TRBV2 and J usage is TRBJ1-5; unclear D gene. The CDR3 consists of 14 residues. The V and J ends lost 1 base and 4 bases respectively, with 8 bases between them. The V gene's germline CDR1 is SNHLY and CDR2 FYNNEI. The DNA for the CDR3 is TGTGCCAGCAGTGAAGTTGGGCGGAATCAGCCCCAGCATTTT. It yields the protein CASSEVGRNQPQHF. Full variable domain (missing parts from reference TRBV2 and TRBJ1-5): EPEVTQTPSHQVTQMGQEVILRCVPISNHLYFYWYRQILGQKVEFLVSFYNNEISEKSEIFDDQFSVERPDGSNFTLKIRSTKLEDSAMYFCASSEVGRNQPQHFGDGTRLSIL.

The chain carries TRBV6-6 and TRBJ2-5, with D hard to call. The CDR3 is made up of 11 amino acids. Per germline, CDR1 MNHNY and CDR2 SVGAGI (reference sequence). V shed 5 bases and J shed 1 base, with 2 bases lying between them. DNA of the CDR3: TGTGCCAGCAGTACCCAAGAGACCCAGTACTTC. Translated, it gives CASSTQETQYF.

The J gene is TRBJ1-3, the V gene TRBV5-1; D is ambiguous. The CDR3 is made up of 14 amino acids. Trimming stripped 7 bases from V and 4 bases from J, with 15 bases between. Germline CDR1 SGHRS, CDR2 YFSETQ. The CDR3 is CASSMGVVGNTIYF. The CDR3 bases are TGCGCCAGCTCGATGGGAGTTGTCGGAAACACCATATATTTT.

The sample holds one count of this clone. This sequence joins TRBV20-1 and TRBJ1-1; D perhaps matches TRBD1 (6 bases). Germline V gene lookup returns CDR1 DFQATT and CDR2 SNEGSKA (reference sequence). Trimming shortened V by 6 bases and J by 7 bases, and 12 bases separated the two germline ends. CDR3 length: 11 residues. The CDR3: CSATPGVEAFF. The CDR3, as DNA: TGCAGTGCGACGCCAGGGGTTGAAGCTTTCTTT.

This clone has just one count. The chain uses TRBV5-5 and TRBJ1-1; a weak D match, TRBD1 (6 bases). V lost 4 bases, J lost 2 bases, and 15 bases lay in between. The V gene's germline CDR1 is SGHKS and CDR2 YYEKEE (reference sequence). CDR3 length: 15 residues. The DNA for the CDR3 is TGTGCCAGCAGCGGTACCGGGACAACTAACACTGAAGCTTTCTTT. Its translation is CASSGTGTTNTEAFF.

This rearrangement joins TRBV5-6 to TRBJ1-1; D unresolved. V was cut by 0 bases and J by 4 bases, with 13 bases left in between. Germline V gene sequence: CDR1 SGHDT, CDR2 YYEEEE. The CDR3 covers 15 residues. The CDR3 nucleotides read TGTGCCAGCAGCTTGGGGGCGGGAGCGGGCACTGAAGCTTTCTTT. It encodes CASSLGAGAGTEAFF.

The CDR3 bases are TGTGCCAGCAGCTCCGCATGGAGGGGGGCCACAGATACGCAGTATTTT. Protein: CASSSAWRGATDTQYF. The chain couples TRBV7-2 to TRBJ2-3; possibly TRBD1 or TRBD2 for D (6 bases each). V was pared by 4 bases and J by 2 bases, with 16 bases between. There are 16 residues in the CDR3. Looked up from germline, CDR1 is SGHTA and CDR2 is FQGNSA.

CDR3 amino acids: CASSQPVAGGGEAFF. As DNA, the CDR3 is TGTGCCAGCAGTCAACCCGTAGCCGGGGGAGGTGAAGCTTTCTTT. The chain carries TRBV28 and TRBJ1-1; D possibly corresponds to TRBD1 (5 bases). V lost 5 bases to trimming and J lost 7 bases, with 20 bases between them. Germline V gene lookup returns CDR1 MDHEN and CDR2 SYDVKM. The CDR3 length is 15 residues.

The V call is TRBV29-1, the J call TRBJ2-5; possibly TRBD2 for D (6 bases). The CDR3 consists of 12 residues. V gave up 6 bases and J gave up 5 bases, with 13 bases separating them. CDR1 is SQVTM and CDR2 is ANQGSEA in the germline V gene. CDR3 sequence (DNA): TGCAGCGTCGGAGGGCAGGGTGAGACCCAGTACTTC. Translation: CSVGGQGETQYF.

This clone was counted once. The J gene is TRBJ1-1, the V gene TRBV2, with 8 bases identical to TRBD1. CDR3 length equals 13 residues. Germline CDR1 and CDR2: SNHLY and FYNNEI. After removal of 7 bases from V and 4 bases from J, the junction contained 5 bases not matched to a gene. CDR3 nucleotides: TGTGCCAGCATTGGACAGGGAGGCACTGAAGCTTTCTTT. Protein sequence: CASIGQGGTEAFF.

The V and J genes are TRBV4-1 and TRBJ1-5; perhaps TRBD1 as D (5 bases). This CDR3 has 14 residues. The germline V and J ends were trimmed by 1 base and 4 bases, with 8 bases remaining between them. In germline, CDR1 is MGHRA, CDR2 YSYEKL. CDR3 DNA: TGCGCCAGCAGCCAAGCTGGGACGAATCAGCCCCAGCATTTT. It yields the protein CASSQAGTNQPQHF.

CDR3 sequence reads: CASSSGLAADTQYF. The CDR3 DNA reads TGTGCCAGCAGCTCAGGACTAGCGGCAGATACGCAGTATTTT. The gene calls are TRBV7-3 and TRBJ2-3, with 10 bases lining up with TRBD2. Germline values: CDR1 SGHTA, CDR2 FQGTGA. The ends lost 4 bases at V and 4 bases at J; junction bases unmatched: 2. The CDR3 runs to 14 residues.

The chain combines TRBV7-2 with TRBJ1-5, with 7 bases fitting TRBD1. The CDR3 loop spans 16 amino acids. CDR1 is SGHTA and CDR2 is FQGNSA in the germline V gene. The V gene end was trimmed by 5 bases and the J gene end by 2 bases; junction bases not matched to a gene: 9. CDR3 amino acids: CASSRDSYVGNQPQHF. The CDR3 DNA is TGTGCCAGCAGCAGGGACAGTTATGTGGGCAATCAGCCCCAGCATTTT.

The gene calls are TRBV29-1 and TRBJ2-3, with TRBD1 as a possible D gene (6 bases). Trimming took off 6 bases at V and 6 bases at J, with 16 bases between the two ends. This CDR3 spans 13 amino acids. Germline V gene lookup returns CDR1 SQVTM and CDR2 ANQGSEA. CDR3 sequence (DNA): TGCAGCGTGGACGGGACATCGGGGGATACGCAGTATTTT. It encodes CSVDGTSGDTQYF.

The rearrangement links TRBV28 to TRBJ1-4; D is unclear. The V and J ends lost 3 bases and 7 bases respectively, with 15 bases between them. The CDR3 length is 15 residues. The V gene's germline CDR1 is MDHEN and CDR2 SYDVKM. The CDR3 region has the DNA TGTGCCAGCAGTTTGCCACCGGGTAACGGTGAAAAACTGTTTTTT. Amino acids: CASSLPPGNGEKLFF.

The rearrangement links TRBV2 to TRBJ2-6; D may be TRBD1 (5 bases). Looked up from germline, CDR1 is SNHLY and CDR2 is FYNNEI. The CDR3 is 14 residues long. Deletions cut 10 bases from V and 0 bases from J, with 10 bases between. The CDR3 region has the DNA TGTGCCAAGAAGCAGGGCTCTGGGGCCAACGTCCTGACTTTC. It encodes CAKKQGSGANVLTF.